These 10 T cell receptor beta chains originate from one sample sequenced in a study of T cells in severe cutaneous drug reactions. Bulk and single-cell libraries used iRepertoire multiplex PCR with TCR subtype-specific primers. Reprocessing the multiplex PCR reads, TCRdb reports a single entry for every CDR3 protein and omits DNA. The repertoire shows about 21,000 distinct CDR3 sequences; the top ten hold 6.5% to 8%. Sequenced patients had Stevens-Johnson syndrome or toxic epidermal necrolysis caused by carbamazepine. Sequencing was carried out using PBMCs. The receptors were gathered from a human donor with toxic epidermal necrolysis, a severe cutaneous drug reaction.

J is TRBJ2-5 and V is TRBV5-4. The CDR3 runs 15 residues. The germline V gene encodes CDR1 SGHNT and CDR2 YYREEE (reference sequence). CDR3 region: CASSLDRWHQETQYF.

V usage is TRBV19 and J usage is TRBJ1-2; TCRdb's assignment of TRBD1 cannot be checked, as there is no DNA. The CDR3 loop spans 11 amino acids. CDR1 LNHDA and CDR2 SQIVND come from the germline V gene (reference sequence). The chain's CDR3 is CATRGLIGYTF.

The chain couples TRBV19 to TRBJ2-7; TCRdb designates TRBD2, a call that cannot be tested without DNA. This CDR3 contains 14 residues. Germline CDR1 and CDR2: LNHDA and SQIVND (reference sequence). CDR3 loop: CASSSPGLSAEQYF.

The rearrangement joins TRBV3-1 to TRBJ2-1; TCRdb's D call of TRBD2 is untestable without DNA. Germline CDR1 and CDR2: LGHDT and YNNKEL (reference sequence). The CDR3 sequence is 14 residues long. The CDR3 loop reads CASRMAGAGNEQFF.

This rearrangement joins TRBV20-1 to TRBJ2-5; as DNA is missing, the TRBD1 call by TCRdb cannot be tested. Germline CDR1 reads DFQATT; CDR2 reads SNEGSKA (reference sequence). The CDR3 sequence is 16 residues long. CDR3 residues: CSARLTGTGLFETQYF.

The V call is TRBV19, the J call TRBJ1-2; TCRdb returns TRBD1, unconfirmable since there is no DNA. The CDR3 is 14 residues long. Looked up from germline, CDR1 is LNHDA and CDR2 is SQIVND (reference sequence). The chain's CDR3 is CASSAGTGTYGYTF.

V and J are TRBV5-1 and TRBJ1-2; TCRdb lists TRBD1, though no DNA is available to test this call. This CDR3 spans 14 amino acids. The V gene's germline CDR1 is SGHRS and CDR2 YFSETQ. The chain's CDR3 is CASSLSSGNYGYTF.

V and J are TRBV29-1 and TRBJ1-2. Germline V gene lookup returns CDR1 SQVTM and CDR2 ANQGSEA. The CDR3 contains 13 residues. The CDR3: CSVPMDLDYGYTF.

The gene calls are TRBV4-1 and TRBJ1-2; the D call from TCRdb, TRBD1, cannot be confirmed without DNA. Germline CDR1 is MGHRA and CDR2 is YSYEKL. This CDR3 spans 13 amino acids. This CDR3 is CASSQEGVNGYTF.

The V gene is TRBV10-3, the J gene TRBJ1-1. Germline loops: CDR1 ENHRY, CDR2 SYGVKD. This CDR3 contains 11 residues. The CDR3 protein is CAISEGGEAFF.